The TCR beta chain described here comes from a study of T cell responses to AZD1222 COVID-19 vaccine. Broader study findings: At baseline, seropositivity was found in only a handful of AZD1222 recipients. The study found Spike-specific TCR breadth and depth rose after two AZD1222 doses. In the spike-specific TCR repertoire, nearly half reportedly target unmutated variant regions. Females made up more of the donors, who were largely white British, and clonal diversity may have come out too low.

Concerning this clone itself: Its antigen remains unknown.

The CDR3 is 14 residues long. V was shortened by 6 bases and J by 1 base, with 13 bases between the two germline ends. Germline-derived CDR1 and CDR2 are SGHRS and YFSETQ. Generated by immunoSEQ multiplex PCR, the TCRdb table keeps only in-frame clones and is missing some. The table has roughly 130,000 clones, 88% seen once; the top ten hold approximately 19%. This TCR was sampled from an adult in good health. The sequenced sample was peripheral blood, obtained on day 0 of MenACWY control vaccination. The chain is built from TRBV5-1 and TRBJ1-1, with D perhaps TRBD1 (5 bases). CDR3: CASNRQGSNTEAFF. The CDR3 region has the DNA TGCGCCAGCAACCGCCAGGGATCGAACACTGAAGCTTTCTTT. The full variable domain, completed using reference TRBV5-1 and TRBJ1-1, is KAGVTQTPRYLIKTRGQQVTLSCSPISGHRSVSWYQQTPGQGLQFLFEYFSETQRNKGNFPGRFSGRQFSNSRSEMNVSTLELGDSALYLCASNRQGSNTEAFFGQGTRLTVV.